A selection of T cell receptor beta chains follows, all from one sample in a study of blood T cell repertoires in COVID-19. Repertoires were generated with immunoSEQ multiplex PCR, while TCRdb's copy carries only in-frame clones and drops some. The data contain 110,000 or so clones, approximately 82% of them singletons. Sample: peripheral blood. These receptors came from a woman in her sixties or seventies with acute or convalescent COVID-19. CDR3s include the opening cysteine and the closing phenylalanine or tryptophan. D genes are given only for firm matches. Clone size appears in some rows only: once, few, many, or a class for an expanded clone.

d_gene,v_gene,j_gene,abundance,CDR3aa,CDR3nt
TRBD2,TRBV6-1,TRBJ2-3,few,CASSEVAGGTDTQYF,TGTGCCAGCAGTGAAGTAGCGGGGGGCACAGATACGCAGTATTTT
-,TRBV7-6,TRBJ1-4,once,CASRPTVATNEKLFF,TGTGCCAGCAGACCCACAGTTGCAACTAATGAAAAACTGTTTTTT
-,TRBV11-2,TRBJ1-6,-,CASSLSVSPLHF,TGTGCCAGCAGCTTATCGGTTTCACCCCTCCACTTT
-,TRBV12-3/TRBV12-4,TRBJ1-2,-,CASTVADYGYTF,TGTGCCAGCACCGTTGCGGATTATGGCTACACCTTC
-,TRBV12-3/TRBV12-4,TRBJ1-1,-,CASTRASNTEAFF,TGTGCCAGCACGCGGGCCTCGAACACTGAAGCTTTCTTT
-,TRBV28,TRBJ1-2,-,CASLVNGAIHGYTF,TGTGCCAGCCTAGTCAATGGGGCGATACATGGCTACACCTTC
TRBD1,TRBV28,TRBJ1-3,-,CASSLRTGGGNTIYF,TGTGCCAGCAGTTTACGGACAGGGGGAGGAAACACCATATATTTT
TRBD1,TRBV6-5,TRBJ1-3,-,CASSFGTGGSGNTIYF,TGTGCCAGCAGTTTCGGGACAGGGGGGTCTGGAAACACCATATATTTT
TRBD2,TRBV2,TRBJ2-3,-,CASSEAQAGVTDTQYF,TGTGCCAGCAGTGAAGCTCAAGCGGGAGTTACAGATACGCAGTATTTT
TRBD1,TRBV28,TRBJ1-3,-,CASTAGGQSGNTIYF,TGTGCCAGCACCGCCGGGGGACAGAGTGGAAACACCATATATTTT
-,TRBV2,TRBJ1-2,-,CASTLPSRGINGYTF,TGTGCCAGCACCCTCCCTTCAAGGGGCATAAACGGCTACACCTTC
TRBD1,TRBV27,TRBJ2-1,-,CASSPEGQGYNEQFF,TGTGCCAGCAGTCCGGAGGGACAGGGATACAATGAGCAGTTCTTC
TRBD2,TRBV6-5,TRBJ2-5,-,CASRIAGGKETQYF,TGTGCCAGCAGGATAGCGGGAGGGAAGGAGACCCAGTACTTC
TRBD2,TRBV5-1,TRBJ2-5,once,CASSWASGGASETQYF,TGCGCCAGCAGCTGGGCTAGCGGCGGGGCTTCAGAGACCCAGTACTTC
-,TRBV28,TRBJ1-1,-,CASKWRPLNTEAFF,TGTGCCAGCAAGTGGAGGCCTTTGAACACTGAAGCTTTCTTT
TRBD1,TRBV6-8,TRBJ1-1,-,CARPRQGDTEAFF,TGTGCCAGACCAAGACAGGGGGACACTGAAGCTTTCTTT
TRBD2,TRBV19,TRBJ2-1,-,CASSPGLAGGRRGSYNEQFF,TGTGCCAGTAGTCCCGGACTAGCGGGGGGCCGTCGGGGCTCCTACAATGAGCAGTTCTTC
-,TRBV30,TRBJ2-5,-,CAWMPGNQETQYF,TGTGCCTGGATGCCAGGCAATCAAGAGACCCAGTACTTC
-,TRBV6-5,TRBJ2-7,-,CASSYDRQTYEQYF,TGTGCCAGCAGTTACGACAGGCAAACCTACGAGCAGTACTTC
TRBD2,TRBV7-6,TRBJ2-3,once,CASSRGTTFTDTQYF,TGTGCCAGCAGCCGGGGGACTACCTTCACAGATACGCAGTATTTT
-,TRBV7-9,TRBJ1-2,-,CASSSSTGVGYTF,TGTGCCAGCAGCTCTTCGACAGGAGTTGGCTACACCTTC
-,TRBV7-2,TRBJ2-1,-,CASSLTPTGNVNEQFF,TGTGCCAGCAGCTTAACCCCAACAGGGAACGTCAATGAGCAGTTCTTC
-,TRBV28,TRBJ1-1,-,CASSLRGFAEAFF,TGTGCCAGCAGTTTAAGGGGATTCGCTGAAGCTTTCTTT
TRBD1,TRBV6-4,TRBJ1-6,few,CASSEGTGNSPLHF,TGTGCCAGCAGTGAAGGGACAGGGAATTCACCCCTCCACTTT
-,TRBV7-2,TRBJ2-3,-,CASSLMSGAGSTDTQYF,TGTGCCAGCAGCTTAATGTCGGGTGCGGGAAGCACAGATACGCAGTATTTT
TRBD1,TRBV3-1/TRBV3-2,TRBJ1-6,-,CASSPDRDRWNSPLHF,TGTGCCAGCAGCCCAGATCGGGACAGGTGGAATTCACCCCTCCACTTT
TRBD1,TRBV6-5,TRBJ1-5,-,CASSTVGQGHAPQHF,TGTGCCAGCAGCACCGTAGGACAGGGTCATGCGCCCCAGCATTTT
-,TRBV28,TRBJ1-1,-,CASSPMRGTNTEAFF,TGTGCCAGCAGTCCCATGCGGGGGACGAACACTGAAGCTTTCTTT
-,TRBV30,TRBJ2-5,-,CAWSVGAPVRQYF,TGTGCCTGGAGTGTTGGGGCCCCCGTGCGCCAGTACTTC
-,TRBV19,TRBJ2-1,once,CASSSPRQGGSYNEQFF,TGTGCCAGTAGTTCCCCCCGTCAGGGGGGATCCTACAATGAGCAGTTCTTC
-,TRBV6-5,TRBJ1-3,-,CASHSLRYSGNTIYF,TGTGCCAGCCACTCCCTTCGGTACTCTGGAAACACCATATATTTT
TRBD1,TRBV5-1,TRBJ1-2,-,CASSLGTTQGGLVYGYTF,TGCGCCAGCAGCTTGGGAACAACACAGGGGGGGTTAGTCTATGGCTACACCTTC
TRBD1,TRBV6-5,TRBJ2-7,-,CASSFGQGEQYF,TGTGCCAGCAGTTTTGGACAGGGCGAGCAGTACTTC
-,TRBV19,TRBJ2-2,once,CASLGGTGELFF,TGTGCCTCCCTAGGGGGAACCGGGGAGCTGTTTTTT
-,TRBV19,TRBJ2-5,few,CASSIEGLETQYF,TGTGCCAGTAGTATCGAGGGTCTGGAGACCCAGTACTTC
-,TRBV6-2/TRBV6-3,TRBJ1-5,-,CASSPSPQPQHF,TGTGCCAGCAGCCCTAGCCCTCAGCCCCAGCATTTT
-,TRBV19,TRBJ2-3,-,CASSSRQAITDTQYF,TGTGCCAGTAGTTCTCGACAGGCAATCACAGATACGCAGTATTTT
-,TRBV28,TRBJ1-5,-,CASSLSGNWGGNSNQPQHF,TGTGCCAGCAGTTTATCCGGGAACTGGGGGGGGAACAGCAATCAGCCCCAGCATTTT
-,TRBV11-3,TRBJ2-2,-,CASSPESTARELFF,TGTGCCAGCAGCCCAGAGTCGACAGCCCGGGAGCTGTTTTTT
-,TRBV27,TRBJ1-2,-,CASSLARTANYGYTF,TGTGCCAGCAGTTTGGCGCGGACAGCTAACTATGGCTACACCTTC
TRBD2,TRBV5-1,TRBJ2-7,-,CASSLATSATYEQYF,TGCGCCAGCAGCTTGGCGACTAGCGCAACCTACGAGCAGTACTTC
TRBD1,TRBV28,TRBJ1-3,once,CASSTGQGAGNTIYF,TGTGCCAGCAGTACGGGACAGGGGGCTGGAAACACCATATATTTT
-,TRBV29-1,TRBJ1-1,-,CSVGETGLAFF,TGCAGCGTTGGAGAAACAGGGTTAGCTTTCTTT
-,TRBV28,TRBJ2-7,few,CASSFVPGVKVDEQYF,TGTGCCAGCAGTTTTGTTCCAGGGGTGAAAGTGGACGAGCAGTACTTC
TRBD1,TRBV5-1,TRBJ2-1,-,CASSSGTGFNEQFF,TGCGCCAGCAGCTCCGGGACAGGGTTCAATGAGCAGTTCTTC